What follows are 26 T cell receptor beta chains derived from one specimen sequenced in a study of cytomegalovirus exposure and HLA in healthy donors (TCRdb year 2017). The receptor library was made with the immunoSEQ multiplex PCR assay. For the multiplex PCR, a mixture combining 60 forward primers for TCR Vbeta segments and 13 reverse primers for TCR Jbeta segments was used. TCRdb re-hosts the immuneACCESS table, in-frame sequences only. Its copies lack some clones; in the studies checked, an unresolved V gene accounts for under half of them, and the cause for the rest is not known. The sample table contains 170,000 or so clones; only one count was recorded for around 83% of them. The biggest ten clones account for more than 1.5% of the sample. Sequencing was carried out using PBMCs. The receptors were sampled from a man aged 45 to 65 in good health and CMV-seronegative.

On this clone itself: Relative to the germline gene, one junction end is altered; a read error may explain this. The rearrangement links TRBV5-1 to TRBJ1-4; 9 positions agree with TRBD1. From germline, CDR1 is SGHRS and CDR2 YFSETQ. The CDR3 contains 15 residues. CDR3 residues: CASSFYRGRDEKLFF. CDR3 in DNA: TGTGCCAGCAGCTTCTACAGGGGGCGGGATGAAAAACTGTTTTTT.

J is TRBJ2-1 and V is TRBV5-1; D is perhaps TRBD2 (6 bases). The CDR3 has 13 residues. Germline lookup yields CDR1 SGHRS and CDR2 YFSETQ. With 6 bases removed from V and 3 bases from J, the gap between germline ends came to 10 bases. The CDR3 sequence is CASIADVYNEQFF. CDR3 in DNA: TGCGCCAGCATAGCGGACGTCTACAATGAGCAGTTCTTC. The whole variable domain, remainder taken from reference TRBV5-1 and TRBJ2-1, is KAGVTQTPRYLIKTRGQQVTLSCSPISGHRSVSWYQQTPGQGLQFLFEYFSETQRNKGNFPGRFSGRQFSNSRSEMNVSTLELGDSALYLCASIADVYNEQFFGPGTRLTVL.

The chain recombines TRBV4-1 with TRBJ1-2, with D possibly matching TRBD1 (5 bases). Trimming cost V 0 bases and J 4 bases, with 9 bases left between them. The V gene's germline CDR1 is MGHRA and CDR2 YSYEKL. The CDR3 spans 14 residues. The chain's CDR3 is CASSQDSRVYGYTF. CDR3 sequence (DNA): TGCGCCAGCAGCCAAGATTCCAGGGTCTATGGCTACACCTTC.

The rearrangement links TRBV28 to TRBJ1-5; perhaps TRBD1 as D (6 bases). The CDR3 consists of 17 residues. Between the trimmed V and J ends, which lost 6 bases and 0 bases, there was a span of 18 bases. Germline-derived CDR1 and CDR2 are MDHEN and SYDVKM. The CDR3 spells CASRVPRTASSNQPQHF. Here the CDR3 DNA reads TGTGCCAGCAGGGTGCCTCGGACAGCAAGTAGCAATCAGCCCCAGCATTTT.

This rearrangement joins TRBV28 to TRBJ1-3, with no clear D. Trimming removed 4 bases at V and 0 bases at J, with 10 bases between. CDR3 length equals 15 residues. Germline V gene lookup returns CDR1 MDHEN and CDR2 SYDVKM. The CDR3 coding sequence is TGTGCCAGCAGTTCTCGGAGGCGCTCTGGAAACACCATATATTTT. This codes for CASSSRRRSGNTIYF.

The chain employs TRBV5-6 and TRBJ2-7, with 8 bases matching TRBD2. This CDR3 has 17 amino acids. Trimming removed 0 bases from V and 3 bases from J; junction bases left unmatched: 11. The germline CDR1 and CDR2 sequences are SGHDT and YYEEEE. CDR3 residues: CASSLGAAGGKFYEQYF. The DNA of the CDR3 is TGTGCCAGCAGCTTGGGGGCGGCGGGGGGTAAGTTCTACGAGCAGTACTTC.

V and J are TRBV12-5 and TRBJ1-1; D gene ambiguous. This CDR3 comprises 13 residues. Trimming pared 3 bases from V and 1 base from J, leaving 6 bases between. Germline CDR1 LGHNT, CDR2 FRNRAP. The CDR3 DNA sequence: TGTGCTAGTGGTTTCGAGGGGAACACTGAAGCTTTCTTT. Residues: CASGFEGNTEAFF.

The chain is built from TRBV19 and TRBJ2-4; 7 nucleotides line up with TRBD1. Germline-derived CDR1 and CDR2 are LNHDA and SQIVND (reference sequence). This CDR3 region has 15 residues. V shed 5 bases, J shed 6 bases, and the junction held 10 bases outside the gene matches. CDR3 in amino acids: CASSLQGVGVNIQYF. CDR3 bases: TGTGCCAGTAGTCTTCAGGGGGTCGGGGTAAACATTCAGTACTTC.

This chain uses TRBV5-1 with TRBJ2-5; 9 bases are shared with TRBD1. The CDR3 spans 15 residues. Germline CDR1 SGHRS, CDR2 YFSETQ. V gave up 5 bases and J gave up 2 bases; unmatched junction bases: 7. This chain's CDR3 is CASRHGTGPQETQYF. The CDR3 DNA is TGCGCCAGCAGACACGGGACAGGGCCACAAGAGACCCAGTACTTC.

The chain carries TRBV27 and TRBJ1-2, with D perhaps TRBD1 (5 bases). The CDR3 totals 13 residues. The V gene's germline CDR1 is MNHEY and CDR2 SMNVEV (reference sequence). Deletions cut 2 bases from V and 8 bases from J, with 12 bases between. In DNA, the CDR3 is TGTGCCAGCAGTTTAAGCGGGGCGTGGGGCTACACCTTC. The encoded protein is CASSLSGAWGYTF.

The chain has TRBV5-5 and TRBJ2-2; 7 bases line up with TRBD1. Germline V CDR1 and CDR2: SGHKS, YYEKEE (reference sequence). The CDR3 loop spans 16 amino acids. V was clipped by 1 base and J by 5 bases; unmatched bases: 8. The CDR3 DNA is TGTGCCAGCAGCTTGTACGTCGGGACAGCTACCGGGGAGCTGTTTTTT. It is translated as CASSLYVGTATGELFF.

This sequence joins TRBV11-1 and TRBJ2-3; D perhaps matches TRBD2 (5 bases). Deletions cut 1 base from V and 1 base from J, with 12 bases between. The CDR3 covers 16 residues. Germline V gives CDR1 SGHAT, CDR2 FQDESV (reference sequence). The CDR3 loop reads CASSLVWESGTDTQYF. CDR3 nucleotide sequence: TGTGCCAGCAGCTTAGTCTGGGAGAGCGGCACAGATACGCAGTATTTT.

This clone was detected once. The V and J genes are TRBV28 and TRBJ1-1, with 11 bases that match TRBD1. The germline V gene has CDR1 MDHEN and CDR2 SYDVKM. V dropped 5 bases and J dropped 0; count of bases not matched to a gene: 8. This CDR3 contains 17 residues. CDR3 nucleotides: TGTGCCAGCAGTCCCACGGGACAGGGGGGAATGAACACTGAAGCTTTCTTT. This codes for CASSPTGQGGMNTEAFF. The full variable domain, in which reference TRBV28 and TRBJ1-1 provide the parts outside the CDR3, is DVKVTQSSRYLVKRTGEKVFLECVQDMDHENMFWYRQDPGLGLRLIYFSYDVKMKEKGDIPEGYSVSREKKERFSLILESASTNQTSMYLCASSPTGQGGMNTEAFFGQGTRLTVV.

Only a few counts were recorded for this clone. This sequence joins TRBV6-1 and TRBJ2-3, with D perhaps matching TRBD1 (5 bases). V was pared by 5 bases and J by 2 bases, with 11 bases between. Per germline, CDR1 MNHNS and CDR2 SASEGT. This CDR3 is 14 amino acids long. CDR3: CASSPQGYTDTQYF. CDR3 DNA sequence: TGTGCCAGCAGTCCCCAGGGATACACAGATACGCAGTATTTT.

V gene TRBV6-6 combines with J gene TRBJ1-1; D gene uncertain. V was shortened by 4 bases and J by 1 base, with 4 bases between the two germline ends. Germline-derived CDR1 and CDR2 are MNHNY and SVGAGI (reference sequence). The CDR3 consists of 12 residues. CDR3 in amino acids: CASSSQNTEAFF. CDR3 nucleotide sequence: TGTGCCAGCAGTTCACAGAACACTGAAGCTTTCTTT.

V usage is TRBV2 and J usage is TRBJ2-7, with a tentative D call TRBD2 (7 bases). CDR3 length equals 15 residues. In germline, CDR1 is SNHLY, CDR2 FYNNEI. V shed 4 bases and J shed 1 base, with 14 bases lying between them. CDR3 amino acids: CASSVGGVKSYEQYF. For the CDR3, the DNA is TGTGCCAGCAGTGTAGGGGGGGTAAAATCCTACGAGCAGTACTTC.

This clone was counted once. The rearrangement joins TRBV23-1 to TRBJ2-5, with D hard to call. TRBV23-1 is known as an ORF, though its function is uncertain. This CDR3 is built from 15 residues. Trimming stripped 3 bases from V and 0 bases from J, with 11 bases between. CDR3 sequence: CASSQTPPYQETQYF. Here the CDR3 DNA reads TGCGCCAGCAGTCAGACACCTCCGTACCAAGAGACCCAGTACTTC.

The rearrangement joins TRBV11-2 to TRBJ2-1, with TRBD1 as a possible D gene (6 bases). Germline CDR1 reads SGHAT; CDR2 reads FQNNGV. Trimming removed 4 bases at V and 5 bases at J, with 24 bases between. CDR3 length: 18 amino acids. CDR3 protein: CASSSYTGYGQQNNEQFF. CDR3 nucleotides: TGTGCCAGCAGCTCTTATACGGGCTATGGACAGCAAAACAATGAGCAGTTCTTC.

This clone appeared once. The chain couples TRBV7-2 to TRBJ2-3, with D hard to call. V was trimmed by 4 bases and J by 0 bases, leaving 5 bases between them. This CDR3 is built from 13 residues. Germline CDR1 is SGHTA and CDR2 is FQGNSA. The CDR3 DNA reads TGTGCCAGCAGCTCGTTTAGCACAGATACGCAGTATTTT. Translated: CASSSFSTDTQYF. Full variable domain (missing parts from reference TRBV7-2 and TRBJ2-3): GAGVSQSPSNKVTEKGKDVELRCDPISGHTALYWYRQSLGQGLEFLIYFQGNSAPDKSGLPSDRFSAERTGGSVSTLTIQRTQQEDSAVYLCASSSFSTDTQYFGPGTRLTVL.

In the case of this clone: One end of the junction fails to match germline, which may point to a read error. This chain joins TRBV7-9 and TRBJ2-3, with 8 positions matching TRBD2. This CDR3 contains 16 residues. CDR1 is SEHNR, CDR2 FQNEAQ, per germline (reference sequence). The CDR3 spells CSSSPPSSGGADTQYF. The CDR3 region has the DNA TGTTCCAGCAGCCCCCCGTCCAGCGGGGGCGCAGATACGCAGTATTTT.

CDR3 residues: CAEGSPRVAGASSYEQYF. The CDR3 region has the DNA TGTGCCGAAGGAAGCCCCAGGGTCGCAGGGGCCTCATCCTACGAGCAGTACTTC. The genes are TRBV10-3 and TRBJ2-7, with D perhaps matching TRBD1 (6 bases). The V and J ends lost 11 bases and 1 base respectively, with 30 bases between them. CDR1 and CDR2 (germline): ENHRY, SYGVKD. This CDR3 is 18 amino acids long.

The chain has TRBV4-3 and TRBJ2-3; 7 bases map to TRBD2. This CDR3 contains 16 residues. The V and J ends lost 4 bases and 3 bases, in that order; junction bases with no gene match: 10. Germline CDR1 is LGHNA and CDR2 is YSLEER. CDR3 in amino acids: CASSLWSGKRTDTQYF. The DNA for the CDR3 is TGCGCCAGCAGCCTTTGGAGCGGGAAGCGTACAGATACGCAGTATTTT.

The rearrangement joins TRBV27 to TRBJ1-2; D possibly corresponds to TRBD1 (6 bases). The CDR3 consists of 13 residues. Between the trimmed V and J ends, which lost 1 base and 6 bases, there was a span of 9 bases. Germline CDR1 MNHEY, CDR2 SMNVEV (reference sequence). The CDR3 nucleotides read TGTGCCAGCAGTTTATACAGGGAGAATGGCTACACCTTC. Its translation is CASSLYRENGYTF.

V is TRBV28 and J is TRBJ2-7; 7 bases match TRBD2. V lost 10 bases, J lost 7 bases, and 10 bases stayed unmatched. The CDR3 extends over 12 amino acids. CDR1 MDHEN and CDR2 SYDVKM come from the germline V gene. The CDR3 region is CATAGTTGEQYF. CDR3 sequence (DNA): TGTGCCACCGCCGGGACTACGGGGGAGCAGTACTTC.

The chain links TRBV7-9 to TRBJ1-5; D unresolved. The V and J ends lost 0 bases and 2 bases respectively, with 5 bases between them. CDR1 is SEHNR and CDR2 is FQNEAQ in the germline V gene (reference sequence). The CDR3 is made up of 14 amino acids. CDR3 in amino acids: CASSLAEGNQPQHF. CDR3 bases: TGTGCCAGCAGCTTAGCGGAGGGCAATCAGCCCCAGCATTTT. The full variable domain, with the rest looked up from reference TRBV7-9 and TRBJ1-5, is DTGVSQNPRHKITKRGQNVTFRCDPISEHNRLYWYRQTLGQGPEFLTYFQNEAQLEKSRLLSDRFSAERPKGSFSTLEIQRTEQGDSAMYLCASSLAEGNQPQHFGDGTRLSIL.

The rearrangement links TRBV5-1 to TRBJ2-5, with TRBD1 identical over 10 bases. The CDR3 is made up of 18 amino acids. The V gene end was trimmed by 7 bases and the J gene end by 5 bases; junction bases not matched to a gene: 20. Germline CDR1 SGHRS, CDR2 YFSETQ. Here the CDR3 reads CASSKRGGQGSPGETQYF. The DNA for the CDR3 is TGCGCCAGCTCTAAACGGGGGGGACAGGGGTCCCCGGGCGAGACCCAGTACTTC.